This is a list of T cell receptor beta chains from one sample in a study of blood T cells in healthy people across ages. TCRdb re-analysed the 5' RACE reads in MiXCR, keeping a single row per CDR3 protein. Seen here are about 720,000 distinct CDR3 sequences, 20% to 25% observed once, and the top ten hold roughly 3.5%. In addition, the sample was reused for a study of T cells of mothers and their children.

The sample comprised blood. The receptors originated from a boy between 10 and 17 years old in good health. Both conserved end residues are part of each CDR3. D genes are given only for firm matches. Size tells how often a clone was seen (once, few, many) or the class of an expanded clone, and some rows leave it out.

clone_size,d_call,v_call,j_call,cdr3_aa,cdr3_nt
many,-,TRBV4-3,TRBJ1-1,CASSQGAPLNTEAFF,TGCGCCAGCAGCCAAGGGGCACCGTTGAACACTGAAGCTTTCTTT
-,-,TRBV6-1,TRBJ1-1,CASSDVGTLEAFF,TGTGCCAGCAGTGACGTTGGGACTCTTGAAGCTTTCTTT
-,-,TRBV5-1,TRBJ2-7,CASSFTGSTHEQYF,TGCGCCAGCAGCTTTACAGGATCCACCCACGAGCAGTACTTC
-,-,TRBV20-1,TRBJ2-3,CSATDHSVRTDTQYF,TGCAGTGCTACCGACCATAGCGTGAGGACAGATACGCAGTATTTT
-,-,TRBV2,TRBJ2-3,CASSSSGTDTDTQYF,TGTGCCAGCAGTAGTTCAGGGACCGACACAGATACGCAGTATTTT
-,-,TRBV12-3/TRBV12-4,TRBJ2-7,CASSNWASSYEQYF,TGTGCCAGCAGTAATTGGGCCTCCTCCTACGAGCAGTACTTC
-,-,TRBV2,TRBJ2-6,CASLTFRGQPSGANVLTF,TGTGCCTCACTGACCTTCCGGGGACAACCCTCTGGGGCCAACGTCCTGACTTTC
-,-,TRBV29-1,TRBJ1-1,CSVETQPNTEAFF,TGCAGCGTTGAAACGCAGCCGAACACTGAAGCTTTCTTT
few,TRBD2,TRBV7-2,TRBJ2-3,CASSLGPAGGVGDTQYF,TGTGCCAGCAGCTTAGGGCCAGCGGGAGGGGTCGGAGATACGCAGTATTTT
few,TRBD2,TRBV3-1,TRBJ2-7,CASSQTSGPPYEQYF,TGTGCCAGCAGCCAGACTAGCGGGCCCCCCTACGAGCAGTACTTC
few,TRBD1,TRBV29-1,TRBJ2-3,CSVTLWQGATDTQYF,TGCAGCGTGACCTTGTGGCAGGGGGCAACAGATACGCAGTATTTT
few,-,TRBV29-1,TRBJ1-2,CSVEGRGNYGYTF,TGCAGCGTTGAGGGCAGGGGTAACTATGGCTACACCTTC
-,TRBD2,TRBV7-6,TRBJ2-3,CASSLELAGLALTDTQYF,TGTGCCAGCAGCTTAGAGTTGGCGGGACTAGCCCTCACAGATACGCAGTATTTT
many,-,TRBV3-1,TRBJ2-3,CASSQEGSTDTQYF,TGTGCCAGCAGCCAAGAAGGTTCCACAGATACGCAGTATTTT
-,-,TRBV4-1,TRBJ1-4,CASSHAQGGEKLFF,TGCGCCAGCAGTCACGCGCAAGGGGGTGAAAAACTGTTTTTT
-,-,TRBV6-2/TRBV6-3,TRBJ2-1,CASSYFSYNEQFF,TGTGCCAGCAGTTACTTCTCCTACAATGAGCAGTTCTTC
few,TRBD1,TRBV14,TRBJ2-7,CASRRTGSDEQYF,TGTGCCAGCAGGCGGACAGGGTCGGATGAGCAGTACTTC
few,-,TRBV29-1,TRBJ2-5,CSVISVETQYF,TGCAGCGTTATCTCAGTGGAGACCCAGTACTTC
-,-,TRBV28,TRBJ2-7,CASSLVKGDEQYF,TGTGCCAGCAGTTTAGTAAAAGGGGACGAGCAGTACTTC
-,TRBD1,TRBV20-1,TRBJ1-1,CSARRQGLTEAFF,TGCAGTGCTAGAAGACAGGGACTAACTGAAGCTTTCTTT
few,TRBD1,TRBV2,TRBJ1-5,CASSGTGGNQPQHF,TGTGCCAGCAGTGGGACAGGGGGCAATCAGCCCCAGCATTTT
few,-,TRBV19,TRBJ2-1,CASSTLNNEQFF,TGTGCCAGTAGTACCCTAAACAATGAGCAGTTCTTC
few,TRBD1,TRBV12-3/TRBV12-4,TRBJ1-1,CASSPGTGTNTEAFF,TGTGCCAGCAGCCCCGGGACAGGAACCAACACTGAAGCTTTCTTT
-,-,TRBV20-1,TRBJ2-7,CSAYRGGNSYEQYF,TGCAGTGCGTACCGTGGAGGGAACTCCTACGAGCAGTACTTC
-,-,TRBV6-4,TRBJ1-2,CASTMRFRCGYTF,TGTGCCAGCACCATGAGGTTCAGGTGCGGCTACACCTTC
-,-,TRBV29-1,TRBJ1-2,CSVVGALSYGYTF,TGCAGCGTTGTGGGGGCACTCTCCTATGGCTACACCTTC
-,TRBD1,TRBV3-1,TRBJ2-7,CASSPPLRTGATYEQYF,TGTGCCAGCAGCCCCCCCCTCCGGACAGGGGCCACCTACGAGCAGTACTTC
-,-,TRBV29-1,TRBJ2-5,CSVADGQETQYF,TGCAGCGTTGCGGACGGACAAGAGACCCAGTACTTC
-,-,TRBV4-2,TRBJ2-1,CASSQEGASAGEQFF,TGTGCCAGCAGCCAAGAGGGAGCTAGCGCAGGTGAGCAGTTCTTC
many,TRBD1,TRBV5-6,TRBJ2-5,CASSLGWTGGQETQYF,TGTGCCAGCAGCTTGGGTTGGACAGGGGGCCAAGAGACCCAGTACTTC
few,TRBD1,TRBV15,TRBJ1-3,CATGRRQGPSGNTIYF,TGTGCCACCGGCAGAAGACAGGGACCCTCTGGAAACACCATATATTTT
few,-,TRBV9,TRBJ1-1,CASSVASQGLAEAFF,TGTGCCAGCAGCGTAGCCTCGCAGGGACTAGCTGAAGCTTTCTTT
-,-,TRBV12-3/TRBV12-4,TRBJ2-1,CASRNRASSYNEQFF,TGTGCCAGCAGGAACAGGGCCTCCTCCTACAATGAGCAGTTCTTC
-,-,TRBV4-1,TRBJ2-5,CASSQDGGGETQYF,TGCGCCAGCAGCCAAGACGGGGGCGGCGAGACCCAGTACTTC
-,-,TRBV4-3,TRBJ2-1,CASSQDSGFPESNEQFF,TGCGCCAGCAGCCAAGACAGCGGCTTCCCAGAGAGCAATGAGCAGTTCTTC
-,-,TRBV10-3,TRBJ2-7,CAISESGRSYEQYF,TGTGCCATCAGTGAGTCGGGCAGATCCTACGAGCAGTACTTC
-,TRBD2,TRBV5-1,TRBJ2-5,CASSREGLGETQYF,TGCGCCAGCAGCCGGGAGGGGTTGGGGGAGACCCAGTACTTC
-,-,TRBV20-1,TRBJ2-3,CSAREAGGTDTQYF,TGCAGTGCTAGAGAAGCAGGGGGCACAGATACGCAGTATTTT
few,-,TRBV4-1,TRBJ1-2,CASSHPWDGYTF,TGCGCCAGCAGCCATCCATGGGATGGCTACACCTTC
few,TRBD2,TRBV27,TRBJ2-1,CASTREGPLSSYNEQFF,TGTGCCAGCACCCGGGAGGGGCCCCTCTCCTCCTACAATGAGCAGTTCTTC
few,-,TRBV18,TRBJ2-5,CASSRQDSGTIKETQYF,TGTGCCAGCTCGCGACAGGACTCCGGGACTATCAAAGAGACCCAGTACTTC
few,TRBD2,TRBV4-3,TRBJ2-2,CASSQEGLTGELFF,TGCGCCAGCAGCCAGGAGGGACTAACCGGGGAGCTGTTTTTT
-,-,TRBV11-1,TRBJ2-2,CASSRGRGATGELFF,TGTGCCAGCAGCCGGGGAAGAGGTGCCACCGGGGAGCTGTTTTTT
few,-,TRBV20-1,TRBJ2-3,CSARVGSGADTQYF,TGCAGTGCTAGAGTAGGTAGCGGCGCAGATACGCAGTATTTT
-,-,TRBV27,TRBJ2-4,CASSLMLDLAKNIQYF,TGTGCCAGCAGTCTGATGTTGGACCTAGCCAAAAACATTCAGTACTTC
-,-,TRBV6-2/TRBV6-3,TRBJ1-5,CASRSTGIQPQHF,TGTGCCAGCAGAAGCACAGGGATCCAGCCCCAGCATTTT
-,-,TRBV21-1,TRBJ2-1,CASSSEDFYNEQFF,TGTGCCAGCAGCTCTGAAGATTTCTACAATGAGCAGTTCTTC
-,-,TRBV27,TRBJ2-3,CASSLSDLAPDTQYF,TGTGCCAGCAGTTTATCGGACTTAGCCCCAGATACGCAGTATTTT
-,-,TRBV4-3,TRBJ2-3,CASGGSTQYF,TGCGCCAGCGGAGGCTCTACGCAGTATTTT
-,TRBD1,TRBV6-1,TRBJ2-1,CASSTRRQGRVGEQFF,TGTGCCAGCAGTACCCGGCGACAGGGGAGAGTGGGTGAGCAGTTCTTC
-,-,TRBV29-1,TRBJ2-1,CSAEWAATGTNEQFF,TGCAGCGCAGAATGGGCCGCGACAGGCACGAATGAGCAGTTCTTC
-,-,TRBV5-1,TRBJ2-7,CASSSYPGDSYEQYF,TGCGCCAGCAGCTCATATCCAGGGGACTCCTACGAGCAGTACTTC
-,-,TRBV7-9,TRBJ1-2,CASSTPLVIDYGYTF,TGTGCCAGCAGCACCCCGCTGGTGATAGACTATGGCTACACCTTC
-,-,TRBV29-1,TRBJ2-5,CSVERDFSETQYF,TGCAGCGTTGAAAGGGATTTTTCAGAGACCCAGTACTTC
few,-,TRBV29-1,TRBJ2-1,CSASIQGLNEQFF,TGCAGCGCCTCCATACAGGGATTAAATGAGCAGTTCTTC
-,-,TRBV29-1,TRBJ2-7,CSVETTNSYEQYF,TGCAGCGTTGAAACCACAAACTCCTACGAGCAGTACTTC
few,-,TRBV12-3/TRBV12-4,TRBJ2-7,CASSLMQTYYEQYF,TGTGCCAGCAGTTTAATGCAGACCTACTACGAGCAGTACTTC
few,-,TRBV21-1,TRBJ2-7,CASIDVTGSYAGGTPYEQYF,TGTGCCAGCATAGACGTGACAGGATCCTACGCGGGAGGGACACCCTACGAGCAGTACTTC
-,-,TRBV7-2,TRBJ2-7,CASSLRMTGSYEQYF,TGTGCCAGCAGCTTACGAATGACAGGCTCCTACGAGCAGTACTTC